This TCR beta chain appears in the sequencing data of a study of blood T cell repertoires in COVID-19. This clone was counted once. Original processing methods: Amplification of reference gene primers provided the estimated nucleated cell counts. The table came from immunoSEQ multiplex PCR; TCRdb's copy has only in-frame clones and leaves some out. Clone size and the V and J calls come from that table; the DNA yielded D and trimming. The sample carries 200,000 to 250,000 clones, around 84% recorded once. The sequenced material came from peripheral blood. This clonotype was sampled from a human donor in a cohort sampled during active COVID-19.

This CDR3 reads CASSPRAGGAGELFF. As DNA, the CDR3 is TGTGCCAGCAGCCCTAGGGCAGGGGGAGCCGGGGAGCTGTTTTTT. The chain has TRBV9 and TRBJ2-2; 7 bases match TRBD1. The CDR3 totals 15 residues. V shed 4 bases and J 6 bases; nucleotides not matched to a gene: 9. The germline V gene has CDR1 SGDLS and CDR2 YYNGEE.